This entry features one T cell receptor (beta chain) sequence. The data originate from a study of blood T cell repertoires in COVID-19. Turning to the study itself: In each case, the material was cDNA or gDNA derived from T cells, B-cell-depleted T cells, or PBMCs.

In the authors' workflow: Counts of nucleated cells, estimated from reference gene primer amplification, were obtained. TCRdb keeps only in-frame clones here, not all; method: immunoSEQ multiplex PCR. Clone size and V and J calls were adopted from that table, with D and trimming inferred from the DNA. The profile shows over 80,000 clones, 85% to 95% of them singletons. The CDR3 runs to 14 residues. Germline V lookup: CDR1 SGHNT, CDR2 YENEEA. V was shortened by 5 bases and J by 1 base, with 10 bases between the two germline ends. The material sequenced was peripheral blood. The rearrangement uses TRBV11-3 and TRBJ2-3, with a weak D call TRBD2 (6 bases). This TCR came from a man in his sixties with acute or convalescent COVID-19. CDR3 sequence reads: CASSPGAGTDTQYF. Written as DNA, the CDR3 is TGTGCCAGCAGCCCGGGAGCGGGCACAGATACGCAGTATTTT.